A single sample is the source of the 20 T cell receptor beta chains below, sequenced in a study of CD8+ T cells in alopecia areata. TCR sequencing used cDNA made by reverse transcription of extracted RNA. Sequenced by immunoSEQ multiplex PCR; TCRdb stores in-frame clones only, minus some. The data hold fewer than 110,000 clones, with roughly 84% observed a single time. The treatment is: oral pan-JAK inhibitor, 5-10 mg twice daily. Sequences were derived from CD8+ T cells sorted from blood, sampled at week 24, from a patient treated with tofacitinib. All receptors come from a human donor with alopecia areata.

This chain connects TRBV9 to TRBJ1-2, with D tentatively TRBD1 (6 bases). Trimming removed 3 bases at V and 8 bases at J, with 17 bases between. Per the germline V gene, CDR1 is SGDLS and CDR2 is YYNGEE. The length of the CDR3 is 14 residues. CDR3 loop: CASSASGGRWGYTF. The CDR3 DNA is TGTGCCAGCAGCGCTAGCGGGGGGCGGTGGGGCTACACCTTC.

This clone was seen only a few times. The chain links TRBV19 to TRBJ2-7, with 8 nucleotides matching TRBD1. CDR3 size: 13 residues. Trimming at V came to 6 bases and at J to 3 bases, leaving 4 bases not matched to a gene. CDR1 LNHDA and CDR2 SQIVND come from the germline V gene (reference sequence). The CDR3 protein is CASSPGQDYEQYF. Written as DNA, the CDR3 is TGTGCCAGTAGCCCGGGACAGGACTACGAGCAGTACTTC.

The chain employs TRBV7-6 and TRBJ2-7; unclear D gene. Per the germline V gene, CDR1 is SGHVS and CDR2 is FNYEAQ. V lost 5 bases, J lost 6 bases, and 8 bases lay in between. The CDR3 loop spans 11 amino acids. The CDR3 is CASSNSGEQYF. In DNA, the CDR3 is TGTGCCAGCAGCAACTCGGGCGAGCAGTACTTC.

V and J are TRBV19 and TRBJ2-2; 9 bases align to TRBD2. Germline values: CDR1 LNHDA, CDR2 SQIVND (reference sequence). This CDR3 region has 15 residues. V was pared by 10 bases and J by 3 bases, with 9 bases of the junction left unmatched. The CDR3 DNA is TGTGCCACACTCCCCGGGACTAGCTACACCGGGGAGCTGTTTTTT. It is translated as CATLPGTSYTGELFF.

V is TRBV9 and J is TRBJ2-7, with 7 bases matching TRBD2. The V gene's germline CDR1 is SGDLS and CDR2 YYNGEE. The CDR3 has 15 residues. Germline trimming cut 1 base from V and 2 bases from J; bases unmatched to any gene: 6. This CDR3 reads CASSVTGLGAYEQYF. CDR3 coding DNA: TGTGCCAGCAGCGTAACCGGACTAGGAGCCTACGAGCAGTACTTC.

The CDR3 region has the DNA TGTGCCAGCAGCTTAGTCGGGCAGGGGGCTGACGAGCAGTACTTC. Translated: CASSLVGQGADEQYF. This chain connects TRBV7-6 to TRBJ2-7; 8 bases are a match to TRBD1. This CDR3 is 15 amino acids long. V gave up 1 base and J gave up 5 bases; unmatched junction bases: 7. CDR1 and CDR2 (germline): SGHVS, FNYEAQ.

This chain joins TRBV7-9 and TRBJ1-5, with 10 bases lining up with TRBD1. The CDR3 has 16 residues. V gave up 5 bases and J gave up 7 bases; unmatched junction bases: 11. Germline lookup yields CDR1 SEHNR and CDR2 FQNEAQ (reference sequence). CDR3 DNA: TGTGCCAGCAGCGAATCGACAGGGGGCATGGGCCAGCCCCAGCATTTT. Residues: CASSESTGGMGQPQHF.

This chain uses TRBV7-2 with TRBJ2-7, with unresolved D. The CDR3 loop spans 14 amino acids. V gave up 3 bases and J gave up 3 bases, with 12 bases separating them. The germline V gene has CDR1 SGHTA and CDR2 FQGNSA. For the CDR3, the DNA is TGTGCCAGCAGCTTCCCAGGTCTGGGCTACGAGCAGTACTTC. Amino acid sequence: CASSFPGLGYEQYF. The entire variable domain, with the rest obtained from reference TRBV7-2 and TRBJ2-7, is as follows: GAGVSQSPSNKVTEKGKDVELRCDPISGHTALYWYRQSLGQGLEFLIYFQGNSAPDKSGLPSDRFSAERTGGSVSTLTIQRTQQEDSAVYLCASSFPGLGYEQYFGPGTRLTVT.

The rearrangement links TRBV5-6 to TRBJ2-1; D is possibly TRBD2 (6 bases). This CDR3 comprises 15 residues. Germline V CDR1 and CDR2: SGHDT, YYEEEE. The ends were cut back, 3 bases at V and 1 base at J, with 11 bases in the middle. CDR3: CASSSGDPSYNEQFF. The CDR3 DNA reads TGTGCCAGCAGCTCGGGGGACCCATCCTACAATGAGCAGTTCTTC.

The CDR3 spells CASSPSPNQPQHF. The CDR3 nucleotides are TGTGCCAGCAGTCCGAGTCCAAATCAGCCCCAGCATTTT. The genes are TRBV5-6 and TRBJ1-5, with D hard to call. With 5 bases removed from V and 4 bases from J, the gap between germline ends came to 10 bases. Per germline, CDR1 SGHDT and CDR2 YYEEEE. This CDR3 comprises 13 residues.

The chain employs TRBV7-6 and TRBJ2-7; either TRBD1 or TRBD2 may supply D (7 bases each). CDR1 and CDR2 from the germline V gene are SGHVS and FNYEAQ. This CDR3 is 14 amino acids long. V shed 4 bases and J shed 5 bases, with 15 bases lying between them. The CDR3 region is CASSYRQGGDEQYF. In nucleotides, the CDR3 is TGTGCCAGCAGCTACAGACAGGGAGGGGACGAGCAGTACTTC.

The chain links TRBV5-1 to TRBJ2-7; 7 nucleotides agree with TRBD1. V was pared by 5 bases and J by 4 bases, with 6 bases of the junction left unmatched. The CDR3 has 13 amino acids. Germline lookup yields CDR1 SGHRS and CDR2 YFSETQ. The CDR3 DNA sequence: TGCGCCAGCAGAAAAGACAGGGAGTACGAGCAGTACTTC. It specifies CASRKDREYEQYF.

The V call is TRBV27, the J call TRBJ1-5, with D maybe TRBD1 (5 bases). The CDR3 loop spans 14 amino acids. Trimming shortened V by 6 bases and J by 1 base, and 10 bases separated the two germline ends. Germline V gene data show CDR1 as MNHEY and CDR2 as SMNVEV (reference sequence). The CDR3 DNA reads TGTGCCAGCAGCCCCGGGGGGAGCAATCAGCCCCAGCATTTT. Amino acids: CASSPGGSNQPQHF.

The chain links TRBV29-1 to TRBJ1-1, with 11 bases lining up with TRBD1. Looked up from germline, CDR1 is SQVTM and CDR2 is ANQGSEA. V was clipped by 0 bases and J by 6 bases; unmatched bases: 9. This CDR3 has 16 residues. The CDR3: CSVEDLGDRGTPEAFF. The CDR3 DNA reads TGCAGCGTTGAAGATCTGGGGGACAGGGGGACCCCTGAAGCTTTCTTT.

The chain has TRBV29-1 and TRBJ2-5, with no clear D. Germline V gives CDR1 SQVTM, CDR2 ANQGSEA. Trimming took off 4 bases at V and 4 bases at J, with 4 bases between the two ends. The CDR3 is 10 amino acids. CDR3 sequence reads: CSVVVETQYF. The CDR3, as DNA: TGCAGCGTTGTCGTAGAGACCCAGTACTTC.

The CDR3 region is CASSQEAGGIDTQYF. DNA of the CDR3: TGCGCCAGCAGCCAAGAAGCGGGGGGGATAGATACGCAGTATTTT. V is TRBV4-1 and J is TRBJ2-3, with TRBD2 matching 10 bases. The J segment lost 5 bases and the V segment lost 0 bases, leaving 2 bases of the junction unmatched. The CDR3 is 15 residues long. Germline V gives CDR1 MGHRA, CDR2 YSYEKL.

The chain combines TRBV12-5 with TRBJ2-5; perhaps TRBD2 as D (5 bases). The length of the CDR3 is 13 residues. In germline, CDR1 is LGHNT, CDR2 FRNRAP. V was pared by 1 base and J by 5 bases, with 8 bases between. Here the CDR3 DNA reads TGTGCTAGTGGTTTGGCCCGAGGGGAGACCCAGTACTTC. Its protein is CASGLARGETQYF.

The rearrangement uses TRBV7-2 and TRBJ2-5; 8 nucleotides align to TRBD2. The CDR3 spans 15 residues. Germline-derived CDR1 and CDR2 are SGHTA and FQGNSA. The ends lost 1 base at V and 1 base at J; junction bases unmatched: 2. The CDR3 sequence is CASSLGAGVQETQYF. The CDR3 nucleotides read TGTGCCAGCAGCTTAGGAGCGGGGGTCCAAGAGACCCAGTACTTC.

The chain uses TRBV27 and TRBJ2-7; D possibly corresponds to TRBD1 (5 bases). Between the trimmed V and J ends, which lost 8 bases and 2 bases, there was a span of 16 bases. The V gene's germline CDR1 is MNHEY and CDR2 SMNVEV (reference sequence). The CDR3 runs 14 residues. The chain's CDR3 is CASGQWGSAYEQYF. CDR3 sequence (DNA): TGTGCCAGCGGCCAGTGGGGCAGCGCCTACGAGCAGTACTTC.

The count of this clone is one. The chain has TRBV6-5 and TRBJ1-1; D perhaps matches TRBD1 (5 bases). This CDR3 region has 11 residues. V lost 7 bases, J lost 8 bases, and 11 bases lay in between. Germline V lookup: CDR1 MNHEY, CDR2 SVGAGI. The CDR3 loop reads CASTTGSEAFF. In DNA, the CDR3 is TGTGCCAGCACCACAGGTTCCGAAGCTTTCTTT.